A selection of T cell receptor beta chains follows, all from one sample in a study of blood T cell repertoires in COVID-19. Generated by immunoSEQ multiplex PCR, the TCRdb table keeps only in-frame clones and is missing some. The sample shows approximately 200,000 clones, approximately 80% of them seen only once. The source material was peripheral blood. The receptors stem from a woman at least 80 years old with acute or convalescent COVID-19. Both conserved end residues are part of each CDR3. D genes are given only for firm matches. The size of a clone is reported for some rows only, either as once, few or many, or as a class for expanded clones.

D	V	size	J	DNA	CDR3
.	TRBV6-2/TRBV6-3	.	TRBJ1-6	TGTGCCAGCAGTTACTCGAATGGACAGAGCTCCTATAATTCACCCCTCCACTTT	CASSYSNGQSSYNSPLHF
.	TRBV30	.	TRBJ2-3	TGTGCCTGGGAGCTAGGGGACTGGAGCACAGATACGCAGTATTTT	CAWELGDWSTDTQYF
TRBD1	TRBV2	.	TRBJ2-2	TGTGCCAGCAGTTCCGGGACAGGGGGTCACGGGGAGCTGTTTTTT	CASSSGTGGHGELFF
.	TRBV10-3	.	TRBJ2-6	TGTGCCATCAGTGAGCTAGGAGTGGCTGGGGCCAACGTCCTGACTTTC	CAISELGVAGANVLTF
TRBD1	TRBV5-1	.	TRBJ2-7	TGCGCCAGCAGCCGTGATCCAGGGGGCGCGAGGGAGCAGTACTTC	CASSRDPGGAREQYF
TRBD2	TRBV7-9	.	TRBJ2-1	TGTGCCAGCAGCTTACTAGCTAGCGGGGGCAATGAGCAGTTCTTC	CASSLLASGGNEQFF
TRBD1	TRBV9	.	TRBJ1-1	TGTGCCAGCAGCGCGGCGGACAGGGCATACACTGAAGCTTTCTTT	CASSAADRAYTEAFF
TRBD1	TRBV5-4	.	TRBJ2-3	TGTGCCAGCAGCTTTCGGACAGGGGGCTTCACAGATACGCAGTATTTT	CASSFRTGGFTDTQYF
.	TRBV19	.	TRBJ2-3	TGTGCCAGTAGCCCCGAGAACACAGATACGCAGTATTTT	CASSPENTDTQYF
TRBD1	TRBV5-4	few	TRBJ2-7	TGTGCCAGCAGGGGACAGGAGAGGTCCTACGAGCAGTACTTC	CASRGQERSYEQYF
.	TRBV29-1	.	TRBJ2-5	TGCAGCGTTGACCTAGCAGAGACCCAGTACTTC	CSVDLAETQYF
TRBD1	TRBV11-2	.	TRBJ2-1	TGTGCCAGCAGCTCGAATGGACAGGGCAATGAGCAGTTCTTC	CASSSNGQGNEQFF
.	TRBV28	.	TRBJ2-7	TGTGCCAGCATAGGCGGGGAAGTGTCCTACGAGCAGTACTTC	CASIGGEVSYEQYF
.	TRBV18	few	TRBJ1-1	TGTGCCAGCTCACCACTTAAAAGCTCTGAAGCTTTCTTT	CASSPLKSSEAFF
.	TRBV4-1	.	TRBJ1-2	TGCGCCAGCAGCCAAGAGGAAGGGGATGGCTACACCTTC	CASSQEEGDGYTF
.	TRBV7-9	.	TRBJ1-1	TGTGCCAGCAGCTTAATCGCGGATTTGAACACTGAAGCTTTCTTT	CASSLIADLNTEAFF
TRBD2	TRBV5-1	once	TRBJ2-1	TGCGCCAGCAGCTGGGGACTAGCGGGAGGGATAGGCAATGAGCAGTTCTTC	CASSWGLAGGIGNEQFF
TRBD1	TRBV19	.	TRBJ2-3	TGTGCCAGTAGCAGGGACAGGGGAGCCACAGATACGCAGTATTTT	CASSRDRGATDTQYF
.	TRBV5-1	.	TRBJ2-2	TGCGCCAGCAGCTTTTCAGTGGGCCGAAACACCGGGGAGCTGTTTTTT	CASSFSVGRNTGELFF
.	TRBV4-3	.	TRBJ2-1	TGCGCCAGCAGCCAGTCCTACCTAGCTTACGGTGAGCAGTTCTTC	CASSQSYLAYGEQFF
TRBD2	TRBV6-5	.	TRBJ2-7	TGTGCCAGCAGCCCGGTAGGACTAGCGGGAGGCGAGCAGTACTTC	CASSPVGLAGGEQYF
.	TRBV5-6	.	TRBJ1-1	TGTGCCAGCAGCTTGGTTCGGTCGTGGACTGAAGCTTTCTTT	CASSLVRSWTEAFF
.	TRBV5-4	.	TRBJ1-2	TGTGCCAGCAGCCTCTTGACAGAAAACTATGGCTACACCTTC	CASSLLTENYGYTF
.	TRBV30	.	TRBJ1-5	TGTGCCTGGGGCCTGGGGGAGGCTAGCAATCAGCCCCAGCATTTT	CAWGLGEASNQPQHF
.	TRBV29-1	.	TRBJ1-2	TGCAGCGTTGACCCCGAGGGGGACGACTATGGCTACACCTTC	CSVDPEGDDYGYTF
TRBD1	TRBV27	.	TRBJ1-1	TGTGCCAGCAGTTTAGGAGTGACAGGGGTTACTGAAGCTTTCTTT	CASSLGVTGVTEAFF
.	TRBV4-3	.	TRBJ2-1	TGCGCCAGCAGCCAGCGCTATGCGGGGGCCTCCTACAATGAGCAGTTCTTC	CASSQRYAGASYNEQFF
.	TRBV11-1	.	TRBJ1-1	TGTGCCAGCGCCAACAACGCTGTGAACACTGAAGCTTTCTTT	CASANNAVNTEAFF
.	TRBV5-1	.	TRBJ2-2	TGCGCCAGCAGCTTGGGGCTGTACACCGGGGAGCTGTTTTTT	CASSLGLYTGELFF
.	TRBV6-1	.	TRBJ1-1	TGTGCCAGCAGTGAATATCCAGAAATGAACACTGAAGCTTTCTTT	CASSEYPEMNTEAFF
.	TRBV20-1	.	TRBJ2-1	TGCAGTGCCGACAGGATTGGTGAGCAGTTCTTC	CSADRIGEQFF
.	TRBV19	.	TRBJ1-3	TGTGCCAGTAAGGAGGGCGGTGGAAACACCATATATTTT	CASKEGGGNTIYF
.	TRBV14	.	TRBJ2-3	TGTGCCAGCAGCCAAGAAATAGACACTAGCACAGATACGCAGTATTTT	CASSQEIDTSTDTQYF
.	TRBV7-2	few	TRBJ1-1	TGTGCCAGCAGCTTAGCATCTGTGAACACTGAAGCTTTCTTT	CASSLASVNTEAFF
TRBD2	TRBV27	.	TRBJ2-1	TGTGCCAGCACCTTAGCGGGGGGACGGAACAATGAGCAGTTCTTC	CASTLAGGRNNEQFF
TRBD1	TRBV29-1	.	TRBJ2-5	TGCAGCGTTGGTGGACAGGGGGCTGGAGAGACCCAGTACTTC	CSVGGQGAGETQYF
TRBD1	TRBV19	.	TRBJ1-6	TGTGCCAGTAGCGGGACAGGAGTAAATAATTCACCCCTCCACTTT	CASSGTGVNNSPLHF
.	TRBV27	few	TRBJ1-5	TGTGCCAGCAGTTCACAGGGCCGGGCGCCCCAGCATTTT	CASSSQGRAPQHF
TRBD2	TRBV9	.	TRBJ2-1	TGTGCCAGCAACCGACTAGCGGGAGAGGACAATGAGCAGTTCTTC	CASNRLAGEDNEQFF
.	TRBV28	.	TRBJ2-5	TGTGCTGCCCAGACAGCAGGGCGGGAGACCCAGTACTTC	CAAQTAGRETQYF
.	TRBV6-5	.	TRBJ1-4	TGTGCCAGCACCTTGGGGGCATCGAATGAAAAACTGTTTTTT	CASTLGASNEKLFF
.	TRBV2	.	TRBJ1-4	TGTGCCAGCAGTGAAGAAGCGGCGCGGGGTGAAAAACTGTTTTTT	CASSEEAARGEKLFF
.	TRBV3-1/TRBV3-2	.	TRBJ1-1	TGTGCCAGCAGCCAAGGTGCGGACACTGAAGCTTTCTTT	CASSQGADTEAFF
TRBD2	TRBV4-3	.	TRBJ2-1	TGCGCCAGCAGCCTCAATCCGGGGGGGCGGGATGAGCAGTTCTTC	CASSLNPGGRDEQFF
.	TRBV6-5	.	TRBJ2-5	TGTGCCAGCACCTACTCCGGAGGCCAGGAGACCCAGTACTTC	CASTYSGGQETQYF
.	TRBV7-8	.	TRBJ2-5	TGTGCCAGCAGCTTTGATAGGGTAGGGGGAGAGACCCAGTACTTC	CASSFDRVGGETQYF
TRBD1	TRBV3-1/TRBV3-2	.	TRBJ2-7	TGTGCCAGCAGCCAAGGGGGTCCGGGACAGGGGTACGAGCAGTACTTC	CASSQGGPGQGYEQYF
.	TRBV7-2	.	TRBJ1-3	TGTGCCAGCAGCTCAGGGTTTTTCTCTGGAAACACCATATATTTT	CASSSGFFSGNTIYF
TRBD1	TRBV12-3/TRBV12-4	.	TRBJ1-2	TGTGCCAGCAGTTCAGACAGGGTTCGCGGCTACACCTTC	CASSSDRVRGYTF
.	TRBV2	.	TRBJ2-7	TGTGCCAGCAGTCCCGACAGGCACTCCTACGAGCAGTACTTC	CASSPDRHSYEQYF
TRBD1	TRBV27	.	TRBJ2-7	TGTGCCAGCAGTGTTCAGGGGGACGTCTACGAGCAGTACTTC	CASSVQGDVYEQYF